Here is one TCR beta chain with its context. This record belongs to a study of blood T cell repertoires in COVID-19. Study background: Researchers got acute and convalescent COVID-19 samples from the United States, Italy and Spain. The cDNA or gDNA used as material had been derived from T cells, B-cell-depleted T cells, or PBMCs.

V gave up 3 bases and J gave up 5 bases; unmatched junction bases: 5. Germline CDR1 is SGHNT and CDR2 is YYREEE (reference sequence). The CDR3 spans 14 residues. Authors' analysis steps: Reference gene primer amplification gave estimated nucleated cell counts. Profiled with immunoSEQ multiplex PCR; TCRdb holds only in-frame clones, not every one. V, J and clone size were drawn from that table, and D and trimming were deduced from the DNA. Of about 130,000 clones in the sample, about 80% were seen once. The chain has TRBV5-4 and TRBJ2-7; 10 bases match TRBD1. The sequence was collected from a man between 40 and 49 years old with active or convalescent COVID-19. Sequenced sample: peripheral blood. This CDR3 is CASSSRDRGDEQYF. In nucleotides, the CDR3 is TGTGCCAGCAGCTCCCGGGACAGGGGTGACGAGCAGTACTTC.